This entry describes one T cell receptor (beta chain). As yet, its antigen is unknown. An end of the junction does not agree with germline; a read error may underlie this. These data originate in a study of T cell responses to AZD1222 COVID-19 vaccine. General study results and limits: Baseline testing showed seropositivity in only a handful of AZD1222 recipients.

Data came from immunoSEQ multiplex PCR; TCRdb stores just in-frame clones and leaves some out. This repertoire shows about 150,000 clones, roughly 90% found once; its top ten account for roughly 1.6%. Germline V lookup: CDR1 WSHSY, CDR2 SAAADI. This CDR3 region has 13 residues. The starting material was peripheral blood, obtained 28 days after the second AZD1222 dose. The TCR comes from an adult who received the AZD1222 COVID-19 vaccine. V is TRBV10-2 and J is TRBJ2-7; D tentatively reads TRBD1 or TRBD2 (7 bases each). The CDR3 sequence: CASRGMRGAGQNF. The CDR3 DNA sequence: TGCGCCAGCAGGGGGATGAGGGGAGCGGGACAGAACTTC.